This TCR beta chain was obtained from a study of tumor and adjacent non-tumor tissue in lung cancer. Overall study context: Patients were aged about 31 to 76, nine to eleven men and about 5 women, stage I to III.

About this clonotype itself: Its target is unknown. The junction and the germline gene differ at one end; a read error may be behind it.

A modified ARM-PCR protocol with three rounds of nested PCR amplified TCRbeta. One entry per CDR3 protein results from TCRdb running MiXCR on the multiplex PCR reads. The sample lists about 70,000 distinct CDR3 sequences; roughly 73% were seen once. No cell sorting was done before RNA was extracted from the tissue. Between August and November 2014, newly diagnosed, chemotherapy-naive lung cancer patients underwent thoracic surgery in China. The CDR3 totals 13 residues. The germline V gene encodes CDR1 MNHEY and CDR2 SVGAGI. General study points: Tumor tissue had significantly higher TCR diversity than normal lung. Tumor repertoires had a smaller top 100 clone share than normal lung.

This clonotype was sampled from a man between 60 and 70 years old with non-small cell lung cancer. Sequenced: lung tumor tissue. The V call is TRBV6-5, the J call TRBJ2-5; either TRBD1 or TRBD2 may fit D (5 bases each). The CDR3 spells CTSSWDGMGTQYF. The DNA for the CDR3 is TGTACCAGCTCCTGGGACGGGATGGGGACCCAGTACTTC.